The entry below gives a single T cell receptor beta chain sequence along with its context. CDR1 SGHTA and CDR2 FQGTGA come from the germline V gene. The CDR3 runs to 16 residues. V lost 5 bases to trimming and J lost 1 base; unmatched junction nucleotides: 1. The data stem from a study of blood T cell repertoires in COVID-19. At the level of the study: From T cells, B-cell-depleted T cells, or PBMCs came the material, which was cDNA or gDNA.

Seattle patients were enrolled during active infection and followed longitudinally. Per the study methods: Scientists estimated how many nucleated cells there were by amplifying reference gene primers. Clones were sequenced by immunoSEQ multiplex PCR, and TCRdb holds only the in-frame ones, with some missing. From that table come the V and J calls and clone size; the DNA was used to work out D and trimming. The profile covers roughly 410,000 clones, with 70% to 90% appearing a single time and roughly 1.6% taken by the ten largest. The chain links TRBV7-3 to TRBJ2-2; 13 bases agree with TRBD2. This TCR was sampled from a woman in her 40s with COVID-19, enrolled during active disease. Source material: peripheral blood. The CDR3 nucleotides read TGTGCCAGCAGCCGACTAGCGGGGGGGAACACCGGGGAGCTGTTTTTT. Protein product: CASSRLAGGNTGELFF. The full variable domain, in which reference TRBV7-3 and TRBJ2-2 provide the parts outside the CDR3, is GAGVSQTPSNKVTEKGKYVELRCDPISGHTALYWYRQSLGQGPEFLIYFQGTGAADDSGLPNDRFFAVRPEGSVSTLKIQRTERGDSAVYLCASSRLAGGNTGELFFGEGSRLTVL.